These 15 T cell receptor beta chains were all obtained from the same sample, sequenced in a study of metastatic and nonmetastatic thyroid tumors. Ahead of thyroid surgery, no patient had received treatment of any kind. TCRdb re-processed the PCR reads through MiXCR. The sample lists tens of thousands of clones, roughly 18% occurring once. Source material: blood. The origin of the receptors is a female donor with papillary thyroid cancer or a benign thyroid nodule (not recorded which). Some clones in this sample may be carry-over from other donors' samples.

In its sample, this clone was seen many times. This chain links TRBV6-1 with TRBJ2-5; the D call may be TRBD1 or TRBD2 (5 bases each). Germline loops: CDR1 MNHNS, CDR2 SASEGT. CDR3 size: 15 residues. Trimming shortened V by 4 bases and J by 4 bases, and 16 bases separated the two germline ends. Here the CDR3 reads CASSAPGTHGETQYF. CDR3 bases: TGTGCCAGCAGTGCCCCCGGGACCCACGGAGAGACCCAGTACTTC.

This clone was seen more than once but under ten times. The junction differs from germline at one of its ends, possibly a read error. V and J are TRBV27 and TRBJ2-2, with D perhaps TRBD2 (5 bases). The V gene's germline CDR1 is MNHEY and CDR2 SMNVEV (reference sequence). This CDR3 is 16 amino acids long. The CDR3 region is CASSPLETSNTGDLFF. The CDR3 DNA follows: TGTGCCAGCAGTCCCCTTGAGACGTCGAACACCGGGGATCTGTTTTTT.

This clone was seen many times. The V gene is TRBV7-2, the J gene TRBJ2-3; D is uncertain. The CDR3 contains 12 residues. V was shortened by 1 base and J by 7 bases, with 6 bases between the two germline ends. Germline CDR1 SGHTA, CDR2 FQGNSA. The chain's CDR3 is CASSLGEYTQYF. The CDR3 DNA is TGTGCCAGCAGCTTAGGAGAATATACGCAGTATTTT. The full variable domain, its missing parts supplied by reference TRBV7-2 and TRBJ2-3, is GAGVSQSPSNKVTEKGKDVELRCDPISGHTALYWYRQSLGQGLEFLIYFQGNSAPDKSGLPSDRFSAERTGGSVSTLTIQRTQQEDSAVYLCASSLGEYTQYFGPGTRLTVL.

The chain employs TRBV20-1 and TRBJ1-2; no clear D gene. Trimming left V 0 bases short and J 7 bases short, with 12 bases between. This CDR3 region has 13 residues. CDR1 is DFQATT and CDR2 is SNEGSKA in the germline V gene (reference sequence). Written as DNA, the CDR3 is TGCAGTGCTAGAGACGTACAGCACTGTGGCTACACCTTC. Its protein product is CSARDVQHCGYTF.

This clone was seen many times. This chain connects TRBV20-1 to TRBJ2-1, with D maybe TRBD2 (6 bases). V lost 3 bases and J 8 bases, leaving 11 bases between the germline ends. The CDR3 contains 12 residues. Germline V CDR1 and CDR2: DFQATT, SNEGSKA (reference sequence). CDR3 region: CSASGSTDEQFF. CDR3 coding DNA: TGCAGTGCTAGCGGGAGTACGGATGAGCAGTTCTTC.

This clone was seen many times. This chain joins TRBV2 and TRBJ1-1; a weak D match, TRBD1 (6 bases). Germline lookup yields CDR1 SNHLY and CDR2 FYNNEI. Between the trimmed V and J ends, which lost 4 bases and 2 bases, there was a span of 8 bases. This CDR3 is built from 13 residues. The chain's CDR3 is CASSAQGNTEAFF. The CDR3 bases are TGTGCCAGCAGTGCACAGGGTAACACTGAAGCTTTCTTT.

The CDR3 coding sequence is TGTGCCAGCAGTAGAGGGGGAAATGAGCAGTTCTTC. It is translated as CASSRGGNEQFF. This rearrangement joins TRBV27 to TRBJ2-1, with D tentatively TRBD1 (6 bases). The germline V and J ends were trimmed by 5 bases and 7 bases, with 9 bases remaining between them. There are 12 residues in the CDR3. Germline V gene sequence: CDR1 MNHEY, CDR2 SMNVEV (reference sequence).

In this sample, this clone turned up many times. V gene TRBV4-2 combines with J gene TRBJ2-7; TRBD1 might be the D (5 bases). Trimming pared 1 base from V and 5 bases from J, leaving 12 bases between. Germline values: CDR1 LGHNA, CDR2 YNFKEQ. CDR3 length equals 14 residues. The CDR3 DNA reads as TGTGCCAGCAGCCAAGGGGAACAGGTTGACGAGCAGTACTTC. This codes for CASSQGEQVDEQYF.

This clone was observed at least ten times. The gene calls are TRBV20-1 and TRBJ1-2; 9 positions agree with TRBD1. Germline-derived CDR1 and CDR2 are DFQATT and SNEGSKA (reference sequence). V lost 6 bases, J lost 4 bases, and 6 bases stayed unmatched. The length of the CDR3 is 13 residues. CDR3 sequence: CSADTGGTYGYTF. Written as DNA, the CDR3 is TGCAGTGCCGATACAGGGGGCACCTATGGCTACACCTTC.

This clone was counted ten times or more. This chain connects TRBV28 to TRBJ1-2, with 9 positions matching TRBD1. Per the germline V gene, CDR1 is MDHEN and CDR2 is SYDVKM. This CDR3 comprises 17 residues. The ends lost 5 bases at V and 7 bases at J; junction bases unmatched: 17. This chain's CDR3 is CASSRPGQGRLLSGYTF. CDR3 in DNA: TGTGCCAGCAGTCGCCCGGGACAGGGTCGTTTGCTTAGTGGCTACACCTTC.

Many counts were recorded for this clone. The rearrangement joins TRBV28 to TRBJ1-2, with a possible D match to TRBD1 (5 bases). The germline CDR1 and CDR2 sequences are MDHEN and SYDVKM. The V end lost 5 bases, the J end lost 8 bases, and 15 bases lay between the germline ends. This CDR3 contains 13 residues. In DNA, the CDR3 is TGTGCCAGCAGTGTTTGGGGGGGTCGGGGCTACACCTTC. Residues: CASSVWGGRGYTF.

This clone has ten or more counts. J is TRBJ2-2 and V is TRBV7-9, with D possibly matching TRBD1 (6 bases). Per germline, CDR1 SEHNR and CDR2 FQNEAQ (reference sequence). V gave up 1 base and J gave up 4 bases, with 10 bases separating them. CDR3 length equals 15 residues. The DNA of the CDR3 is TGTGCCAGCAGCTTAGGGGGGCGCAGCACCGGGGAGCTGTTTTTT. It codes for CASSLGGRSTGELFF.

The table lists this clone with many counts. This chain joins TRBV3-1 and TRBJ2-7; 11 nucleotides agree with TRBD2. Germline trimming cut 0 bases from V and 4 bases from J; bases unmatched to any gene: 11. Germline lookup yields CDR1 LGHDT and CDR2 YNNKEL (reference sequence). The CDR3 is 18 residues long. As DNA, the CDR3 is TGTGCCAGCAGCCAAGATGGGGGGTGGCCTAGCGGGAGGTACGAGCAGTACTTC. Translating it yields CASSQDGGWPSGRYEQYF.

This clone was recorded many times. The chain is built from TRBV5-6 and TRBJ2-3; 7 positions agree with TRBD2. Germline CDR1 reads SGHDT; CDR2 reads YYEEEE. V shed 2 bases and J 4 bases; nucleotides not matched to a gene: 7. The CDR3 has 15 residues. CDR3 region: CASSFGGLRADTQYF. The CDR3 DNA reads TGTGCCAGCAGCTTTGGGGGACTAAGGGCAGATACGCAGTATTTT.

This clone was picked up many times. The V call is TRBV2, the J call TRBJ2-5; D gene ambiguous. The germline V gene encodes CDR1 SNHLY and CDR2 FYNNEI. V lost 0 bases and J lost 3, with 11 bases in between. This CDR3 comprises 15 residues. For the CDR3, the DNA is TGTGCCAGCAGTGAAGCGCCTGCTGGGGAAGAGACCCAGTACTTC. This translates into CASSEAPAGEETQYF.